What follows are 25 T cell receptor beta chains derived from one specimen sequenced in a study of low-dose radiotherapy and immunotherapy resistance in tumors. The time point: after trial treatment. The treatment: LDRT plus nivolumab, ipilimumab, low-dose cyclophosphamide and aspirin (RACIN trial). Alpha and beta chains were covered, as first-strand cDNA relied on TRAV- and TRBV-specific primers. TCRs underwent about 22 PCR cycles of amplification with a constant-region primer and V-primer adapter. TCRdb processed the reads anew with MiXCR; each CDR3 protein has one entry. The data contain 40,000 or so distinct CDR3 sequences, 25% to 30% of them singletons. Sequencing was performed on PBMCs, taken after low-dose radiotherapy plus immunotherapy. The receptors were gathered from a male donor with prostate cancer.

In this sample, this clonotype turned up many times. V gene TRBV7-6 combines with J gene TRBJ1-4; 7 bases are shared with TRBD1. The CDR3 runs 13 residues. The ends lost 8 bases at V and 7 bases at J; junction bases unmatched: 7. Germline loops: CDR1 SGHVS, CDR2 FNYEAQ. The CDR3 protein is CASRDRGGEKLFF. In DNA, the CDR3 is TGTGCCAGCCGGGACAGAGGAGGTGAAAAACTGTTTTTT. The entire variable domain, with the rest obtained from reference TRBV7-6 and TRBJ1-4, is as follows: GAGVSQSPRYKVTKRGQDVALRCDPISGHVSLYWYRQALGQGPEFLTYFNYEAQQDKSGLPNDRFSAERPEGSISTLTIQRTEQRDSAMYRCASRDRGGEKLFFGSGTQLSVL.

On this clonotype: This likely stems from a read error, as it lies one base from a far larger clone. The chain links TRBV4-2 to TRBJ2-7; TRBD1 agrees at 9 bases. Germline CDR1 reads LGHNA; CDR2 reads YNFKEQ. V was pared by 4 bases and J by 7 bases, with 8 bases of the junction left unmatched. CDR3 length: 14 amino acids. CDR3 in DNA: TGTGCCAGCAGCCGCGGACAGGGGAACAATGAGCAGTACTTC. Residues: CASSRGQGNNEQYF.

This clonotype was observed at least ten times. The V call is TRBV2, the J call TRBJ2-2; 8 positions agree with TRBD2. CDR3 size: 16 residues. V shed 6 bases, J shed 1 base, and the junction held 7 bases outside the gene matches. Germline V lookup: CDR1 SNHLY, CDR2 FYNNEI. CDR3 coding DNA: TGTGCCAGCAGGGGAGGCCTAGCGGGGAACACCGGGGAGCTGTTTTTT. Residues: CASRGGLAGNTGELFF.

This clonotype was found many times. The chain uses TRBV5-1 and TRBJ2-3; 7 positions match TRBD2. Trimming removed 3 bases from V and 3 bases from J; junction bases left unmatched: 10. From germline, CDR1 is SGHRS and CDR2 YFSETQ. The CDR3 sequence is 16 residues long. The CDR3 sequence is CASSSGLDPTTDTQYF. The CDR3 DNA reads TGCGCCAGCAGCTCCGGACTAGATCCTACTACAGATACGCAGTATTTT.

Notes on this clonotype: With only one base between it and a far larger clone, this is likely a read error. The chain links TRBV29-1 to TRBJ2-1, with D perhaps matching TRBD1 (5 bases). CDR1 is SQVTM and CDR2 is ANQGSEA in the germline V gene. The CDR3 sequence is 10 residues long. V lost 6 bases to trimming and J lost 10 bases, with 10 bases between them. The CDR3 loop reads CSVKQVEQFF. DNA of the CDR3: TGCAGCGTAAAACAGGTCGAGCAGTTCTTC.

This clonotype was picked up many times. This chain joins TRBV27 and TRBJ2-2; D not certain. This CDR3 region has 12 residues. Germline CDR1 is MNHEY and CDR2 is SMNVEV (reference sequence). Trimming shortened V by 9 bases and J by 2 bases, and 7 bases separated the two germline ends. The CDR3 loop reads CASCTNTGELFF. CDR3 DNA: TGTGCCAGTTGCACAAACACCGGGGAGCTGTTTTTT.

This clonotype showed up many times. The V gene is TRBV20-1, the J gene TRBJ2-3, with TRBD2 as a possible D gene (5 bases). The CDR3 loop spans 14 amino acids. The V gene's germline CDR1 is DFQATT and CDR2 SNEGSKA (reference sequence). V was shortened by 5 bases and J by 2 bases, with 14 bases between the two germline ends. CDR3: CSASGREVTDTQYF. CDR3 nucleotide sequence: TGCAGTGCTTCAGGACGGGAAGTCACAGATACGCAGTATTTT.

Points on this clonotype: This likely came from a read error, as a far larger clone is one base away. The J gene is TRBJ2-7, the V gene TRBV6-8; TRBD1 aligns across 7 bases. This CDR3 comprises 15 residues. Germline V gene lookup returns CDR1 MNHGY and CDR2 SAAAGT. CDR3 protein: CASSPTQGSSCEQYF. The CDR3 coding sequence is TGTGCCAGCAGTCCCACACAGGGGAGCTCCTGCGAGCAGTACTTC.

This clonotype was detected many times. This sequence joins TRBV27 and TRBJ2-7; no definite D call. The CDR3 has 12 amino acids. Trimming removed 7 bases at V and 4 bases at J, with 11 bases between. Germline loops: CDR1 MNHEY, CDR2 SMNVEV (reference sequence). The DNA of the CDR3 is TGTGCCAGCACCTTCTCGTGGTACGAGCAGTACTTC. Translation: CASTFSWYEQYF.

This clonotype has a count of ten or more. The gene calls are TRBV27 and TRBJ2-1; a weak D match, TRBD1 (5 bases). V was cut by 6 bases and J by 6 bases, with 15 bases left in between. Germline V gene sequence: CDR1 MNHEY, CDR2 SMNVEV (reference sequence). The CDR3 contains 14 residues. CDR3 region: CASSRLGLTNEQFF. Written as DNA, the CDR3 is TGTGCCAGCAGCCGCCTGGGGCTTACCAATGAGCAGTTCTTC.

This clonotype came up many times. The DNA of the CDR3 is TGCGCCAGCAGCCAAGAGGCCAGCCCTAATTCACCCCTCCACTTT. Amino acid sequence: CASSQEASPNSPLHF. J is TRBJ1-6 and V is TRBV4-1; D unresolved. The V end was cut by 0 bases, the J end by 6 bases, with 9 bases between. Germline V gene data show CDR1 as MGHRA and CDR2 as YSYEKL. This CDR3 is built from 15 residues.

This clonotype was seen ten or more times. The chain couples TRBV19 to TRBJ2-1, with TRBD2 identical over 12 bases. The trim removed 5 bases at V and 13 bases at J, leaving 9 bases unmatched. The V gene's germline CDR1 is LNHDA and CDR2 SQIVND (reference sequence). CDR3 length equals 14 residues. The CDR3 DNA sequence: TGTGCCAGTAGTGCCTCCACTAGCGGGAGGTTTCAGTTCTTC. Its protein is CASSASTSGRFQFF.

The table lists this clonotype with many counts. This chain uses TRBV5-1 with TRBJ2-1; D call uncertain. This CDR3 is 14 amino acids long. Per the germline V gene, CDR1 is SGHRS and CDR2 is YFSETQ. V dropped 0 bases and J dropped 3 bases, with 7 bases sitting between them. The DNA of the CDR3 is TGCGCCAGCAGCTTGGCTGGGGTCTACAATGAGCAGTTCTTC. This sequence encodes CASSLAGVYNEQFF.

Note on this clonotype: With only one base between it and a far larger clone, this is likely a read error. Since no conserved phenylalanine or tryptophan closes the CDR3, a read error is the likely cause. The limits of the CDR3 on the DNA are not certain, so only TCRdb's listed CDR3 is given. The genes are TRBV1 and TRBJ2-7; the table's D gene call, TRBD1, was not cross checked with the DNA. TRBV1 corresponds to a pseudogene. Including both end residues, the CDR3 is 15 amino acids long. The CDR3 is CASSQARDGSYEQYS.

This clonotype came up many times. This chain connects TRBV3-1 to TRBJ2-1, with 13 bases matching TRBD2. After removal of 6 bases from V and 6 bases from J, the junction contained 11 bases not matched to a gene. The germline V gene encodes CDR1 LGHDT and CDR2 YNNKEL (reference sequence). This CDR3 contains 17 residues. CDR3: CASRQSGTSGIFNEQFF. The CDR3 bases are TGTGCCAGCAGGCAATCCGGGACTAGCGGGATCTTCAATGAGCAGTTCTTC.

As to this clonotype: A far larger clone differs by one base, so this is likely a read error. V is TRBV2 and J is TRBJ2-5, with 7 bases lining up with TRBD2. Germline assignment: CDR1 SNHLY and CDR2 FYNNEI. The trim removed 5 bases at V and 7 bases at J, leaving 13 bases unmatched. The CDR3 consists of 15 residues. This CDR3 reads CASSYSVGGKGTQYF. The CDR3 DNA reads TGTGCCAGCAGTTACTCTGTGGGAGGGAAGGGGACCCAGTACTTC.

This clonotype was counted many times. The chain uses TRBV5-1 and TRBJ2-7; the D gene is possibly TRBD2 (6 bases). Between the trimmed V and J ends, which lost 1 base and 1 base, there was a span of 9 bases. The germline V gene has CDR1 SGHRS and CDR2 YFSETQ. This CDR3 region has 14 residues. The CDR3 DNA follows: TGCGCCAGCAGCTTGAATGCGGGATCCTACGAGCAGTACTTC. Its protein product is CASSLNAGSYEQYF.

The chain couples TRBV7-9 to TRBJ1-4; a possible D gene is TRBD1 (6 bases). Per germline, CDR1 SEHNR and CDR2 FQNEAQ (reference sequence). Trimming left V 1 base short and J 8 bases short, with 17 bases between. There are 16 residues in the CDR3. The CDR3 here is CASSLEGTGFEEKLFF. CDR3 in DNA: TGTGCCAGCAGCTTAGAGGGCACAGGGTTTGAAGAAAAACTGTTTTTT.

This clonotype showed up many times. The V gene is TRBV7-2, the J gene TRBJ2-1; the match to TRBD2 covers 10 bases. V dropped 6 bases and J dropped 5; count of bases not matched to a gene: 4. The CDR3 totals 14 residues. Germline CDR1 and CDR2: SGHTA and FQGNSA. The CDR3 DNA follows: TGTGCCAGCAGTCCCGGACTAGCGGACAATGAGCAGTTCTTC. Translated: CASSPGLADNEQFF.

This clonotype was seen ten or more times. This sequence joins TRBV3-1 and TRBJ2-7, with a tentative D call TRBD1 (6 bases). Between the trimmed V and J ends, which lost 0 bases and 2 bases, there was a span of 11 bases. This CDR3 region has 15 residues. Germline V gene lookup returns CDR1 LGHDT and CDR2 YNNKEL (reference sequence). The CDR3 nucleotides read TGTGCCAGCAGCCAAGATGTGGGGGCCCCCTACGAGCAGTACTTC. Its translation is CASSQDVGAPYEQYF.

This clonotype came up many times. The V gene is TRBV19, the J gene TRBJ2-2; D is possibly TRBD2 (5 bases). The CDR3 has 15 amino acids. V dropped 5 bases and J dropped 2 bases, with 12 bases sitting between them. The germline CDR1 and CDR2 sequences are LNHDA and SQIVND (reference sequence). In DNA, the CDR3 is TGTGCCAGTAGTTTGGGAGTCGGCAACACCGGGGAGCTGTTTTTT. This encodes CASSLGVGNTGELFF.

This clonotype has a count of ten or more. This rearrangement joins TRBV5-1 to TRBJ1-1; TRBD1 might be the D (5 bases). Trimming cost V 1 base and J 2 bases, with 12 bases left between them. This CDR3 is built from 15 residues. Germline V gene sequence: CDR1 SGHRS, CDR2 YFSETQ. The CDR3 nucleotides are TGCGCCAGCAGCTTGTACAGCCAGGGAAACACTGAAGCTTTCTTT. It specifies CASSLYSQGNTEAFF. Full variable domain (missing parts from reference TRBV5-1 and TRBJ1-1): KAGVTQTPRYLIKTRGQQVTLSCSPISGHRSVSWYQQTPGQGLQFLFEYFSETQRNKGNFPGRFSGRQFSNSRSEMNVSTLELGDSALYLCASSLYSQGNTEAFFGQGTRLTVV.

This clonotype was recorded at least ten times. This chain joins TRBV7-9 and TRBJ2-7, with D perhaps TRBD1 (6 bases). The CDR3 covers 15 residues. V was clipped by 6 bases and J by 5 bases, with 20 bases between them. Germline CDR1 reads SEHNR; CDR2 reads FQNEAQ (reference sequence). The CDR3 loop is CASRPIRDNKNEQYF. The CDR3 DNA sequence: TGTGCCAGCAGACCTATCCGGGACAATAAAAACGAGCAGTACTTC. Based on the CDR3 plus reference TRBV7-9 and TRBJ2-7, the full variable domain is DTGVSQNPRHKITKRGQNVTFRCDPISEHNRLYWYRQTLGQGPEFLTYFQNEAQLEKSRLLSDRFSAERPKGSFSTLEIQRTEQGDSAMYLCASRPIRDNKNEQYFGPGTRLTVT.

In DNA, the CDR3 is TGTGCCAGCAGGGCTACAGGGGGCAGGACAGATACGCAGTATTTT. Amino acid sequence: CASRATGGRTDTQYF. The chain is built from TRBV5-6 and TRBJ2-3, with 9 bases identical to TRBD1. Trimming took 5 bases from V and 3 from J; bases not matched to a gene: 7. There are 15 residues in the CDR3. The germline gives CDR1 SGHDT, CDR2 YYEEEE.

This clonotype was recorded at least ten times. The chain joins TRBV20-1 to TRBJ1-5, with 10 bases aligning to TRBD1. Germline V CDR1 and CDR2: DFQATT, SNEGSKA (reference sequence). With V trimmed by 3 bases and J by 2 bases, 10 bases remained unmatched. There are 17 residues in the CDR3. The CDR3 sequence is CSARWDRGTEGNQPQHF. DNA for the CDR3: TGCAGTGCTAGGTGGGACAGGGGCACCGAGGGCAATCAGCCCCAGCATTTT.